This is a list of T cell receptor beta chains from one sample in a study of human T cells and chemical hapten exposure. MiXCR, applied by TCRdb to the RACE reads, yields one record per CDR3 protein. Counted here are roughly 89,000 distinct CDR3 sequences, about 11% occurring once; the ten biggest clones make up 1.1%. Sample: whole blood, taken in connection with sensitization to the hapten diphenylcyclopropenone (DPC). The receptors here all came from a woman aged 25 to 39 with alopecia areata. Some clones in this sample may be carry-over from other donors' samples. Each CDR3 is given with its conserved first and last residue. Each record gives: J gene, D gene, clone size, V gene, CDR3 protein, CDR3 DNA. D genes are given only for firm matches. Only part of the rows carry a size: once, few, many, or a class if the clone is expanded.

j_call: TRBJ2-6
d_call: TRBD1
clone_size: NA
v_call: TRBV4-3
cdr3_aa: CASSQDGTGSGANVLTF
cdr3_nt: TGCGCCAGCAGCCAAGATGGGACAGGCTCTGGGGCCAACGTCCTGACTTTC

j_call: TRBJ1-1
d_call: TRBD1
clone_size: few
v_call: TRBV4-2
cdr3_aa: CASSQGSGTGGLTEAFF
cdr3_nt: TGTGCCAGCAGCCAAGGGTCTGGGACAGGAGGGCTCACTGAAGCTTTCTTT

j_call: TRBJ1-1
d_call: NA
clone_size: NA
v_call: TRBV5-4
cdr3_aa: CASSLGGRESGNTEAFF
cdr3_nt: TGTGCCAGCAGCTTGGGGGGCAGGGAGAGCGGGAACACTGAAGCTTTCTTT

j_call: TRBJ2-1
d_call: NA
clone_size: many
v_call: TRBV7-2
cdr3_aa: CASSLAAASYNEQFF
cdr3_nt: TGTGCCAGCAGCTTAGCAGCGGCCTCCTACAATGAGCAGTTCTTC

j_call: TRBJ1-5
d_call: NA
clone_size: NA
v_call: TRBV19
cdr3_aa: CASSSGTFSNQPQHF
cdr3_nt: TGTGCCAGTAGTTCGGGGACCTTTAGCAATCAGCCCCAGCATTTT

j_call: TRBJ2-1
d_call: NA
clone_size: few
v_call: TRBV29-1
cdr3_aa: CSVEPYNEQFF
cdr3_nt: TGCAGCGTTGAACCTTACAATGAGCAGTTCTTC

j_call: TRBJ1-2
d_call: NA
clone_size: few
v_call: TRBV7-9
cdr3_aa: CASSFPNAGGYTF
cdr3_nt: TGTGCCAGCAGCTTCCCCAATGCGGGGGGCTACACCTTC

j_call: TRBJ2-5
d_call: NA
clone_size: many
v_call: TRBV7-7
cdr3_aa: CASSLGLAVQETQYF
cdr3_nt: TGTGCCAGCAGCTTGGGATTGGCCGTCCAAGAGACCCAGTACTTC

j_call: TRBJ2-2
d_call: NA
clone_size: many
v_call: TRBV6-4
cdr3_aa: CASSDPQGFDTGELFF
cdr3_nt: TGTGCCAGCAGTGACCCGCAGGGCTTCGACACCGGGGAGCTGTTTTTT

j_call: TRBJ1-2
d_call: NA
clone_size: many
v_call: TRBV30
cdr3_aa: CAVGRTNYGYTF
cdr3_nt: TGTGCTGTGGGACGGACAAACTATGGCTACACCTTC

j_call: TRBJ2-4
d_call: TRBD1
clone_size: many
v_call: TRBV7-2
cdr3_aa: CASSFTDRGGNIQYF
cdr3_nt: TGTGCCAGCAGCTTTACGGACAGGGGAGGAAACATTCAGTACTTC

j_call: TRBJ2-1
d_call: TRBD1
clone_size: many
v_call: TRBV24-1
cdr3_aa: CATSDLQGPYNEQFF
cdr3_nt: TGTGCCACCAGTGATTTACAGGGGCCCTACAATGAGCAGTTCTTC

j_call: TRBJ2-7
d_call: NA
clone_size: many
v_call: TRBV28
cdr3_aa: CASRDGQLVYEQYF
cdr3_nt: TGTGCCAGCAGGGACGGGCAGCTCGTCTACGAGCAGTACTTC

j_call: TRBJ2-1
d_call: TRBD2
clone_size: few
v_call: TRBV3-1
cdr3_aa: CASSQGSSGGAYEQFF
cdr3_nt: TGTGCCAGCAGCCAAGGCTCTAGCGGGGGGGCCTATGAGCAGTTCTTC

j_call: TRBJ2-1
d_call: TRBD2
clone_size: many
v_call: TRBV6-5
cdr3_aa: CASRSGTSGQAEQFF
cdr3_nt: TGTGCCAGCAGGTCCGGGACTAGCGGACAAGCTGAGCAGTTCTTC

j_call: TRBJ1-1
d_call: TRBD1
clone_size: few
v_call: TRBV18
cdr3_aa: CASSPQGAVEAFF
cdr3_nt: TGTGCCAGCTCACCACAGGGGGCTGTTGAAGCTTTCTTT

j_call: TRBJ2-5
d_call: TRBD2
clone_size: NA
v_call: TRBV20-1
cdr3_aa: CSAISGGPGETQYF
cdr3_nt: TGCAGTGCTATTAGCGGGGGGCCGGGTGAGACCCAGTACTTC

j_call: TRBJ2-2
d_call: NA
clone_size: many
v_call: TRBV29-1
cdr3_aa: CSAAGPDRELFF
cdr3_nt: TGCAGCGCCGCCGGACCTGACAGGGAGCTGTTTTTT

j_call: TRBJ2-5
d_call: TRBD2
clone_size: many
v_call: TRBV4-1
cdr3_aa: CASSQSGTRSLETQYF
cdr3_nt: TGCGCCAGCAGCCAATCCGGGACTAGGAGTTTGGAGACCCAGTACTTC

j_call: TRBJ1-4
d_call: NA
clone_size: few
v_call: TRBV11-2
cdr3_aa: CASSLERGPNEKLFF
cdr3_nt: TGTGCCAGCAGCTTAGAGCGGGGCCCTAATGAAAAACTGTTTTTT